The next 10 T cell receptor beta chains were all read from a single sample in a study of T cell clonality in common variable immunodeficiency. Measured with immunoSEQ multiplex PCR; TCRdb has only the in-frame clones, and not every one. Altogether around 81,000 clones were found in the sample, and no singletons occur. Sequenced material: peripheral blood mononuclear cells. These receptors were taken from a person aged 18 to 75 in good health.

This clone was seen at least ten times. The DNA ends 3 residues before the CDR3 does, and the rest of the CDR3 is filled in from the germline J gene. The chain uses TRBV12-3 or TRBV12-4 and TRBJ2-1; possibly TRBD2 for D (5 bases). Trimming took off 6 bases at V and 8 bases at J, with 11 bases between the two ends. The CDR3 runs to 12 residues. CDR3 amino acids: CASSSLVDEQFF. The CDR3 DNA, read in part, is TGTGCCAGCAGCTCACTAGTCGATGAG.

This clone has at least ten counts. The read halts 3 residues ahead of the CDR3 end, with the missing end drawn from the germline J gene. The chain carries TRBV30 and TRBJ2-7; D remains ambiguous. With 6 bases removed from V and 2 bases from J, the gap between germline ends came to 8 bases. The CDR3 runs to 11 residues. Germline loops: CDR1 GTSNPN, CDR2 SVGIG (reference sequence). CDR3 bases read: TGTGCCTGTAACACCGCCTACGAG. Translating gives CACNTAYE. The whole CDR3 protein reads CACNTAYEQYF.

This clone was observed many times. From the germline J gene comes the end of the CDR3, since the read stops 3 residues before it. This sequence joins TRBV12-3 or TRBV12-4 and TRBJ1-2; TRBD1 might be the D (5 bases). Trimming pared 4 bases from V and 4 bases from J, leaving 10 bases between. CDR3 length equals 13 residues. CDR3 DNA (partial): TGTGCCAGCAGTTCGGGGGAACCCTATGGC. Translation: CASSSGEPYG. The whole CDR3 is CASSSGEPYGYTF.

This clone was seen many times. The read ends 3 residues before the CDR3 terminus; that terminus is restored from the germline J gene. The chain employs TRBV9 and TRBJ2-3; D is ambiguous. This CDR3 region has 15 residues. V was shortened by 3 bases and J by 0 bases, with 11 bases between the two germline ends. Looked up from germline, CDR1 is SGDLS and CDR2 is YYNGEE. The part of the CDR3 DNA that was read is TGTGCCAGCAGCGCAGGCCACCAAAGCACAGATACG. The encoded protein is CASSAGHQSTDT. The CDR3 in its entirety is CASSAGHQSTDTQYF.

This clone was seen many times. One end of the junction fails to match germline, which may point to a read error. With the read ending 3 residues before the CDR3 end, the germline J gene is used to fill in that end. The chain recombines TRBV7-7 with TRBJ2-3, with 7 bases matching TRBD2. CDR3 length: 13 residues. Germline assignment: CDR1 SSHAT and CDR2 FNYEAQ (reference sequence). CDR3 sequence reads: CASSFGGRDTQYF. The CDR3 DNA, read in part, is TGTGCTAGCAGCTTTGGCGGGAGAGATACG.

This clone has a count of ten or more. A read error may produce the germline difference seen at one junction end. The sequence runs out 3 residues before the end of the CDR3; the remainder is reconstructed from the germline J gene. This sequence joins TRBV4-2 and TRBJ2-7, with 7 bases fitting TRBD1. Germline lookup yields CDR1 LGHNA and CDR2 YNFKEQ. The CDR3 totals 15 residues. CDR3 region: CASSQGVDRAYEQYF. The covered CDR3 bases are TGCGCCAGCAGCCAAGGGGTCGACAGGGCCTACGAG.

This clone was seen many times. The DNA ends 3 residues before the CDR3 does, and the rest of the CDR3 is filled in from the germline J gene. The rearrangement uses TRBV11-2 and TRBJ2-1; 8 nucleotides align to TRBD2. V trimming: 0 bases; J trimming: 6 bases; junction bases outside the gene matches: 4. CDR3 length: 15 residues. The V gene's germline CDR1 is SGHAT and CDR2 FQNNGV. The CDR3 loop reads CASSLDRTSSNEQFF. The sequenced CDR3 bases are TGTGCCAGCAGCTTAGATAGGACTAGCAGCAATGAG. The full variable domain, rest sourced from reference TRBV11-2 and TRBJ2-1, is EAGVAQSPRYKIIEKRQSVAFWCNPISGHATLYWYQQILGQGPKLLIQFQNNGVVDDSQLPKDRFSAERLKGVDSTLKIQPAKLEDSAVYLCASSLDRTSSNEQFFGPGTRLTVL.

This clone showed up many times. Here the CDR3 reads CASSISGIEQYF. The sequenced part of the CDR3 DNA is TGCGCCAGCAGCATTAGCGGGATCGAG. The chain carries TRBV5-1 and TRBJ2-7, with 8 bases that match TRBD2. The read gets to within 3 residues of the CDR3 end, and the germline J gene fills in the rest. In germline, CDR1 is SGHRS, CDR2 YFSETQ. The V and J ends lost 4 bases and 6 bases, in that order; junction bases with no gene match: 3. The CDR3 sequence is 12 residues long.

At least ten counts were recorded for this clone. The read terminates 3 residues ahead of where the CDR3 ends, so the germline J gene completes it. The chain uses TRBV5-1 and TRBJ1-1; D remains ambiguous. Germline CDR1 SGHRS, CDR2 YFSETQ. Trimming took off 5 bases at V and 5 bases at J, with 13 bases between the two ends. The CDR3 is made up of 13 amino acids. The part of the CDR3 DNA that was read is TGCGCCAGCAGAATAGCCGGTGGAACTGAA. Residues: CASRIAGGTE. Given in full, the CDR3 is CASRIAGGTEAFF.

This clone was seen at least ten times. From the germline J gene comes the end of the CDR3, since the read stops 3 residues before it. J is TRBJ2-7 and V is TRBV12-5, with TRBD1 matching over 7 bases. V was clipped by 4 bases and J by 4 bases; unmatched bases: 4. Per germline, CDR1 LGHNT and CDR2 FRNRAP. The CDR3 has 13 residues. The sequenced CDR3 bases are TGTGCTAGTGGTTCCTCGGACAGGTACGAG. Protein: CASGSSDRYE. The whole CDR3 is CASGSSDRYEQYF.